This passage covers 13 T cell receptor beta chains from one sample sequenced in a study. Each CDR3 protein gets one entry after TCRdb re-called the 5' RACE reads with MiXCR. The sample contains about 5,900 distinct CDR3 sequences, 69% of which appear only once. What was sequenced was memory CD4+ T cells sorted from a lymph node. Regarding subset: memory CD4+ T cells, CD4+CD45RO+CD25-. All receptors come from a female donor with breast cancer.

A word on this clonotype: This is likely a read error, given that the CDR3 carries no conserved phenylalanine or tryptophan at its end. The CDR3 nucleotides read TGTGCCAGCAGCCAAGACCCGGGACAGGCATCTGAAAAACTGTTTTCT. It specifies CASSQDPGQASEKLFS. This chain uses TRBV4-2 with TRBJ1-4; 8 bases map to TRBD1. Trimming at V came to 0 bases and at J to 7 bases, leaving 7 bases not matched to a gene. CDR1 and CDR2 from the germline V gene are LGHNA and YNFKEQ. The CDR3 is 16 residues long.

This rearrangement joins TRBV4-1 to TRBJ1-2, with D possibly being TRBD1 (5 bases). Germline loops: CDR1 MGHRA, CDR2 YSYEKL. The CDR3 runs to 13 residues. V lost 5 bases and J lost 4, with 11 bases in between. The CDR3 reads CASSAGTTYGYTF. Here the CDR3 DNA reads TGCGCCAGCAGCGCAGGGACCACCTATGGCTACACCTTC.

This clonotype was detected only once. This chain joins TRBV5-1 and TRBJ1-2; 10 bases match TRBD1. The germline V gene has CDR1 SGHRS and CDR2 YFSETQ. J gave up 8 bases and V 5 bases, and 9 bases lay outside the gene matches. The CDR3 has 14 amino acids. As DNA, the CDR3 is TGCGCCAGCAGTTCGAACCGGGACAGGGGAGGCTACACCTTC. Protein sequence: CASSSNRDRGGYTF.

The rearrangement links TRBV7-9 to TRBJ2-7; D is uncertain. Germline loops: CDR1 SEHNR, CDR2 FQNEAQ (reference sequence). The CDR3 has 13 amino acids. V was trimmed by 5 bases and J by 7 bases, leaving 15 bases between them. The CDR3 nucleotides read TGTGCCAGCAGCCGAGATCATTTGGGGGAGCAGTACTTC. It translates to CASSRDHLGEQYF.

The chain recombines TRBV12-3 or TRBV12-4 with TRBJ2-3; 9 nucleotides align to TRBD1. The CDR3 has 17 amino acids. V lost 8 bases to trimming and J lost 3 bases; unmatched junction nucleotides: 15. The CDR3 nucleotides read TGTGCCAGCGGGGGTCTTAAACAGGGGGCAGGGACAGATACGCAGTATTTT. Residues: CASGGLKQGAGTDTQYF.

This clonotype was detected only once. This chain links TRBV12-3 or TRBV12-4 with TRBJ1-1; the D gene is possibly TRBD1 (5 bases). CDR3 length: 13 residues. Trimming took 3 bases from V and 4 from J, leaving 9 bases between them. The CDR3 bases are TGTGCCAGCAGTTTCGGGGGTGGCACTGAAGCTTTCTTT. Protein product: CASSFGGGTEAFF.

This clonotype was counted between two and nine times. The chain employs TRBV20-1 and TRBJ1-5, with TRBD1 as a possible D gene (5 bases). Germline CDR1 DFQATT, CDR2 SNEGSKA (reference sequence). The V gene lost 4 bases and the J gene lost 7 bases, with 11 bases spanning the gap. The CDR3 contains 12 residues. The CDR3 DNA reads TGCAGTGCTACTTGGGGGGGGCAGCCCCAGCATTTT. Protein: CSATWGGQPQHF.

About this clonotype itself: Mismatch with germline at one junction end may stem from a read error. This chain connects TRBV7-6 to TRBJ2-1, with 11 bases identical to TRBD1. The CDR3 covers 15 residues. Per germline, CDR1 SGHVS and CDR2 FNYEAQ. The CDR3 DNA follows: TGTGCCGGCAGCTCCGGGACAGGGGGGACCAATGAGCAGTTCTTC. Translation gives CAGSSGTGGTNEQFF.

A word on this clonotype: At one boundary the junction diverges from the germline segment, which might be a read error. The chain joins TRBV7-9 to TRBJ1-1; weak D call: TRBD1 (6 bases). Germline V gene lookup returns CDR1 SEHNR and CDR2 FQNEAQ (reference sequence). The CDR3 sequence is 14 residues long. The CDR3 here is CACRFRTVNTEAFF. CDR3 DNA: TGTGCCTGCAGATTCAGGACAGTGAACACTGAAGCTTTCTTT.

This chain uses TRBV7-9 with TRBJ2-7; 11 bases align to TRBD2. Germline trimming cut 1 base from V and 6 bases from J; bases unmatched to any gene: 11. Germline loops: CDR1 SEHNR, CDR2 FQNEAQ (reference sequence). CDR3 length: 17 amino acids. CDR3 nucleotide sequence: TGTGCCAGCAGCTTAGACCTAGCGGGAGGCCTGGGGGCCGAGCAGTACTTC. Its protein product is CASSLDLAGGLGAEQYF.

J is TRBJ2-1 and V is TRBV9; a possible D gene is TRBD2 (6 bases). CDR1 and CDR2 (germline): SGDLS, YYNGEE. CDR3 length: 17 amino acids. V lost 2 bases, J lost 4 bases, and 19 bases lay in between. The DNA for the CDR3 is TGTGCCAGCAGCGTTGGGACGGCGTCCAGCGGGTACAATGAGCAGTTCTTC. It yields the protein CASSVGTASSGYNEQFF. The whole variable domain, filled in from reference TRBV9 and TRBJ2-1, reads DSGVTQTPKHLITATGQRVTLRCSPRSGDLSVYWYQQSLDQGLQFLIQYYNGEERAKGNILERFSAQQFPDLHSELNLSSLELGDSALYFCASSVGTASSGYNEQFFGPGTRLTVL.

The V call is TRBV20-1, the J call TRBJ2-6; D may be TRBD1 or TRBD2 (5 bases each). V lost 3 bases, J lost 0 bases, and 9 bases lay in between. The CDR3 contains 15 residues. The germline CDR1 and CDR2 sequences are DFQATT and SNEGSKA (reference sequence). The CDR3: CSASGGYSGANVLTF. The CDR3 DNA is TGCAGTGCTAGTGGGGGTTACTCTGGGGCCAACGTCCTGACTTTC.

The rearrangement uses TRBV20-1 and TRBJ2-3; D is perhaps TRBD1 (5 bases). The CDR3 has 15 residues. Germline CDR1 DFQATT, CDR2 SNEGSKA (reference sequence). The V and J ends lost 4 bases and 1 base respectively, with 15 bases between them. The CDR3 DNA is TGCAGTGCTACCGACAGCGCGAGCGGCACAGATACGCAGTATTTT. This translates into CSATDSASGTDTQYF.